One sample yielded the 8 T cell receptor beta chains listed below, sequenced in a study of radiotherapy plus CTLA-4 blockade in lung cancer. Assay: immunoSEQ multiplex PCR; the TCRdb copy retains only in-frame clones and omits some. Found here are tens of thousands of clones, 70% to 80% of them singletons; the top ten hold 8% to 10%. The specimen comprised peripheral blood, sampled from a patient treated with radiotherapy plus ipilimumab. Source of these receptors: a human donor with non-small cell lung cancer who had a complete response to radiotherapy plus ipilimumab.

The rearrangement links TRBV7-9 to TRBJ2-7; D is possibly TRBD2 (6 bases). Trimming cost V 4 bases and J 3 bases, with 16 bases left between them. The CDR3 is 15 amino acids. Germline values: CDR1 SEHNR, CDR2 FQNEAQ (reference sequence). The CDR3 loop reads CASSSRRLVNYEQYV. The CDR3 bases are TGTGCCAGCAGCTCCCGAAGACTAGTCAACTACGAGCAGTACGTC.

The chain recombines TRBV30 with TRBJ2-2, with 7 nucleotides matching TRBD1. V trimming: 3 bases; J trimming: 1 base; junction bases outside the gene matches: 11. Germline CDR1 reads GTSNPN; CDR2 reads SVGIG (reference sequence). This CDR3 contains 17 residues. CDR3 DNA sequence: TGTGCCTGGAGAAAGAGAAGGGGGCAGGGGAACACCGGGGAGCTGTTTTTT. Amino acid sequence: CAWRKRRGQGNTGELFF.

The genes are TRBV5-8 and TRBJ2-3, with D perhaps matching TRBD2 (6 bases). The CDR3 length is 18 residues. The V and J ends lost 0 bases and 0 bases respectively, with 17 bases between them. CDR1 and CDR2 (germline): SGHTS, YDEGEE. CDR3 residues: CASSLAEGSFSSTDTQYF. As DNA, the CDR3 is TGTGCCAGCAGCTTGGCGGAGGGATCCTTTTCTAGCACAGATACGCAGTATTTT. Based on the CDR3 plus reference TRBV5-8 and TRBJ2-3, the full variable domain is EAGVTQSPTHLIKTRGQQATLRCSPISGHTSVYWYQQALGLGLQFLLWYDEGEERNRGNFPPRFSGRQFPNYSSELNVNALELEDSALYLCASSLAEGSFSSTDTQYFGPGTRLTVL.

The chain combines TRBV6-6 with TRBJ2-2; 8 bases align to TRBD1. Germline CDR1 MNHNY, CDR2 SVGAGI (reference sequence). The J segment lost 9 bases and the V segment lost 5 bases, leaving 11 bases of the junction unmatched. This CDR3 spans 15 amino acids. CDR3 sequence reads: CASSRDRGRIWELFF. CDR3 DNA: TGTGCCAGCAGTCGTGACAGGGGCCGAATCTGGGAGCTGTTTTTT.

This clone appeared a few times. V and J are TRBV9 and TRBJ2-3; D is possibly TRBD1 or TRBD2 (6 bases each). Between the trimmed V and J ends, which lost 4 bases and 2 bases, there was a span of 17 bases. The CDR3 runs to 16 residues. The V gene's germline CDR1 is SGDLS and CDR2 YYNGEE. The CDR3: CASSPLGGRVTDTQYF. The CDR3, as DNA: TGTGCCAGCAGCCCGCTCGGGGGCAGGGTCACAGATACGCAGTATTTT. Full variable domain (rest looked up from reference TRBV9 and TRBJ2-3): DSGVTQTPKHLITATGQRVTLRCSPRSGDLSVYWYQQSLDQGLQFLIQYYNGEERAKGNILERFSAQQFPDLHSELNLSSLELGDSALYFCASSPLGGRVTDTQYFGPGTRLTVL.

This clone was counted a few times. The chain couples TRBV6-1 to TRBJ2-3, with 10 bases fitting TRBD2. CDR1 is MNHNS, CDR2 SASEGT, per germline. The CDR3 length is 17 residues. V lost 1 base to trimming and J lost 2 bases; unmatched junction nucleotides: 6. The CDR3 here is CASSEESLAGVTDTQYF. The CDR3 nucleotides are TGTGCCAGCAGTGAAGAAAGTCTAGCGGGGGTCACAGATACGCAGTATTTT.

Written as DNA, the CDR3 is TGTGCCAGTGTAAGGACAGGCAACCCCCAGGCGCAGTATTTT. This gives the protein CASVRTGNPQAQYF. J is TRBJ2-3 and V is TRBV7-2; 7 nucleotides match TRBD1. In germline, CDR1 is SGHTA, CDR2 FQGNSA. Trimming cost V 9 bases and J 10 bases; bases outside gene matches: 16. The CDR3 covers 14 residues.

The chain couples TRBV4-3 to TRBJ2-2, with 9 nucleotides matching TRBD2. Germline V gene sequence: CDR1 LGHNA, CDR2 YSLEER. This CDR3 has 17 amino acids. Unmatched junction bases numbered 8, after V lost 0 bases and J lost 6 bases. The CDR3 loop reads CASSQDGLAGDPGELFF. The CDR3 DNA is TGCGCCAGCAGCCAAGATGGATTAGCGGGAGACCCCGGGGAGCTGTTTTTT.